The 19 T cell receptor beta chains presented below share a single source sample, sequenced in a study of cytomegalovirus exposure and HLA in healthy donors. Primers: 60 Vbeta forward and 13 Jbeta reverse. Profiled with immunoSEQ multiplex PCR; TCRdb holds only in-frame clones, not every one. The profile shows 95,000 to 150,000 clones, 65% to 85% of them singletons. Input material: PBMCs. These TCRs come from a man in his forties or fifties in good health and CMV-seronegative.

The chain is built from TRBV28 and TRBJ1-5; 7 bases are a match to TRBD1. The V segment lost 3 bases and the J segment 1 base; nucleotides outside the gene matches: 3. This CDR3 contains 15 residues. Germline-derived CDR1 and CDR2 are MDHEN and SYDVKM. The CDR3 region has the DNA TGTGCCAGCAGTTTCCTACAGGGGAGCAATCAGCCCCAGCATTTT. Encoded protein: CASSFLQGSNQPQHF. Variable domain in full (rest from reference TRBV28 and TRBJ1-5): DVKVTQSSRYLVKRTGEKVFLECVQDMDHENMFWYRQDPGLGLRLIYFSYDVKMKEKGDIPEGYSVSREKKERFSLILESASTNQTSMYLCASSFLQGSNQPQHFGDGTRLSIL.

The DNA for the CDR3 is TGTGCCTGGAGTTCAGGGGCTGGGGTAGAGACCCAGTACTTC. Protein: CAWSSGAGVETQYF. The chain carries TRBV30 and TRBJ2-5, with a weak D call TRBD1 (6 bases). The V and J ends lost 2 bases and 4 bases respectively, with 14 bases between them. The germline CDR1 and CDR2 sequences are GTSNPN and SVGIG (reference sequence). This CDR3 is built from 14 residues.

This chain joins TRBV6-1 and TRBJ2-3; TRBD2 agrees at 13 bases. The V and J ends lost 7 bases and 5 bases, in that order; junction bases with no gene match: 6. CDR1 and CDR2 from the germline V gene are MNHNS and SASEGT. The CDR3 spans 15 residues. The chain's CDR3 is CASTPGLAGVDTQYF. The CDR3 DNA follows: TGTGCCAGCACCCCTGGACTAGCGGGAGTAGATACGCAGTATTTT.

This chain joins TRBV7-8 and TRBJ1-1, with D unclear. This CDR3 region has 17 residues. Germline V lookup: CDR1 SGHVS, CDR2 FQNEAQ. V was pared by 2 bases and J by 5 bases, with 21 bases between. Here the CDR3 DNA reads TGTGCCAGCAGCTTATGGGCCCACACAGATACAAGGACTGAAGCTTTCTTT. It translates to CASSLWAHTDTRTEAFF.

The gene calls are TRBV19 and TRBJ2-7, with 9 bases matching TRBD1. CDR1 and CDR2 (germline): LNHDA, SQIVND (reference sequence). The CDR3 has 15 residues. V shed 5 bases, J shed 2 bases, and the junction held 7 bases outside the gene matches. The CDR3 protein is CASSVTGGWAYEQYF. DNA of the CDR3: TGTGCCAGTAGTGTCACAGGGGGCTGGGCCTACGAGCAGTACTTC.

The V and J genes are TRBV28 and TRBJ2-3; 8 bases align to TRBD1. This CDR3 is 14 amino acids long. V lost 11 bases to trimming and J lost 1 base; unmatched junction nucleotides: 8. Germline V lookup: CDR1 MDHEN, CDR2 SYDVKM. The CDR3 protein is CAARGQGGTDTQYF. CDR3 nucleotide sequence: TGTGCCGCGCGAGGACAGGGTGGCACAGATACGCAGTATTTT.

J is TRBJ2-7 and V is TRBV5-6, with TRBD2 identical over 9 bases. The CDR3 loop spans 14 amino acids. V lost 3 bases to trimming and J lost 2 bases; unmatched junction nucleotides: 3. The germline gives CDR1 SGHDT, CDR2 YYEEEE. CDR3 region: CASSYGLATYEQYF. In DNA, the CDR3 is TGTGCCAGCAGCTACGGACTAGCGACCTACGAGCAGTACTTC.

This clone was seen just once. V gene TRBV28 combines with J gene TRBJ2-7; D might be TRBD1 (6 bases). The germline V gene has CDR1 MDHEN and CDR2 SYDVKM. The CDR3 has 14 residues. With 2 bases removed from V and 1 base from J, the gap between germline ends came to 9 bases. CDR3 DNA: TGTGCCAGCAGTTTAGGACAGCATTCCTACGAGCAGTACTTC. It encodes CASSLGQHSYEQYF.

This rearrangement joins TRBV5-4 to TRBJ2-1, with TRBD1 matching over 9 bases. The J segment lost 6 bases and the V segment lost 4 bases, leaving 8 bases of the junction unmatched. This CDR3 has 15 residues. Looked up from germline, CDR1 is SGHNT and CDR2 is YYREEE (reference sequence). CDR3 amino acids: CASSAGTGFANEQFF. CDR3 sequence (DNA): TGTGCCAGCAGCGCCGGGACAGGGTTTGCCAATGAGCAGTTCTTC.

This chain links TRBV6-5 with TRBJ1-2; D is ambiguous. V lost 2 bases, J lost 7 bases, and 20 bases lay in between. The CDR3 runs 16 residues. Germline CDR1 is MNHEY and CDR2 is SVGAGI. The chain's CDR3 is CASSYDRLLGDAGYTF. The CDR3 DNA follows: TGTGCCAGCAGTTACGACCGACTACTAGGCGACGCTGGCTACACCTTC.

This clone was recorded a few times. Here the CDR3 reads CARRQGKSYEQYF. Here the CDR3 DNA reads TGTGCCAGGCGGCAGGGTAAGTCCTACGAGCAGTACTTC. This chain connects TRBV28 to TRBJ2-7; possible D gene TRBD1, 5 bases. There are 13 residues in the CDR3. The germline CDR1 and CDR2 sequences are MDHEN and SYDVKM. V was pared by 9 bases and J by 1 base, with 13 bases between.

This chain connects TRBV2 to TRBJ1-6; a weak D match, TRBD1 (5 bases). V dropped 1 base and J dropped 9 bases, with 13 bases sitting between them. CDR3 length equals 15 residues. The germline V gene has CDR1 SNHLY and CDR2 FYNNEI. CDR3 amino acids: CASSEEGRAASPLHF. In DNA form, the CDR3 reads TGTGCCAGCAGTGAAGAGGGCAGGGCAGCTTCACCCCTCCACTTT.

The chain has TRBV9 and TRBJ1-1; tentatively, D is TRBD1 (5 bases). The ends were cut back, 7 bases at V and 3 bases at J, with 16 bases in the middle. The CDR3 loop spans 14 amino acids. Per germline, CDR1 SGDLS and CDR2 YYNGEE. CDR3 protein: CASGDLRRDTEAFF. For the CDR3, the DNA is TGTGCCAGCGGGGACCTTAGGAGGGACACTGAAGCTTTCTTT.

V is TRBV5-8 and J is TRBJ2-7; possible D gene TRBD1, 6 bases. There are 14 residues in the CDR3. V was cut by 0 bases and J by 6 bases, with 13 bases left in between. Germline V gene lookup returns CDR1 SGHTS and CDR2 YDEGEE. CDR3 coding DNA: TGTGCCAGCAGCTTGGATACAGGGTTCTCCGAGCAGTACTTC. Residues: CASSLDTGFSEQYF.

The CDR3 protein is CASSFYQGTEQFF. The CDR3 DNA reads TGTGCCAGCAGCTTCTATCAGGGTACTGAGCAGTTCTTC. The chain joins TRBV5-6 to TRBJ2-1; TRBD1 might be the D (5 bases). Germline V lookup: CDR1 SGHDT, CDR2 YYEEEE. V shed 2 bases and J shed 9 bases, with 12 bases lying between them. The CDR3 consists of 13 residues.

This clone was seen a few times. The genes are TRBV7-8 and TRBJ2-7; 7 positions agree with TRBD1. V lost 6 bases, J lost 8 bases, and 7 bases stayed unmatched. CDR1 is SGHVS and CDR2 is FQNEAQ in the germline V gene. This CDR3 spans 12 amino acids. This CDR3 reads CASRPTGDQQYF. CDR3 nucleotide sequence: TGTGCCAGCAGACCTACAGGGGACCAGCAGTACTTC.

The chain has TRBV28 and TRBJ1-5; D is perhaps TRBD1 (6 bases). Trimming pared 2 bases from V and 7 bases from J, leaving 15 bases between. The CDR3 is 15 amino acids. Germline CDR1 MDHEN, CDR2 SYDVKM. The CDR3 DNA reads TGTGCCAGCAGTTTAGGGGGGGCCCGGGGGCAGCCCCAGCATTTT. It codes for CASSLGGARGQPQHF. Filled out from reference TRBV28 and TRBJ1-5, the complete variable domain reads DVKVTQSSRYLVKRTGEKVFLECVQDMDHENMFWYRQDPGLGLRLIYFSYDVKMKEKGDIPEGYSVSREKKERFSLILESASTNQTSMYLCASSLGGARGQPQHFGDGTRLSIL.

V and J are TRBV19 and TRBJ2-1; 11 bases map to TRBD2. The trim removed 7 bases at V and 10 bases at J, leaving 12 bases unmatched. Germline assignment: CDR1 LNHDA and CDR2 SQIVND (reference sequence). This CDR3 has 15 residues. DNA of the CDR3: TGTGCCAGTACCCCTCCGACTAGCGGGGTGGGGGAGCAGTTCTTC. Protein sequence: CASTPPTSGVGEQFF.

The V gene is TRBV2, the J gene TRBJ1-4; D uncertain. Trimming shortened V by 6 bases and J by 8 bases, and 13 bases separated the two germline ends. CDR1 and CDR2 from the germline V gene are SNHLY and FYNNEI. CDR3 length: 13 residues. CDR3 nucleotide sequence: TGTGCCAGCAGCGACTTGCATGGAGAAAAACTGTTTTTT. This gives the protein CASSDLHGEKLFF.